Below, 9 T cell receptor beta chains from the same sample are listed, as sequenced in a study of cytomegalovirus exposure and HLA in healthy donors. PCR primers comprised 60 Vbeta and 13 Jbeta primers. The table came from immunoSEQ multiplex PCR; TCRdb's copy has only in-frame clones and leaves some out. This table lists more than 40,000 clones. Sequenced sample: PBMCs. These TCRs come from a woman in her 40s in good health and CMV-seronegative.

The rearrangement links TRBV7-9 to TRBJ2-1, with 8 bases lining up with TRBD2. J gave up 7 bases and V 2 bases, and 13 bases lay outside the gene matches. The germline CDR1 and CDR2 sequences are SEHNR and FQNEAQ (reference sequence). This CDR3 region has 17 residues. CDR3 nucleotide sequence: TGTGCCAGCAGCTTACCCTCATTAGCGGGAAGCATGAATGAGCAGTTCTTC. Translation gives CASSLPSLAGSMNEQFF.

The CDR3 loop reads CASSGDSRGYTF. CDR3 in DNA: TGTGCCAGCAGTGGGGACAGTAGGGGCTACACCTTC. The chain couples TRBV25-1 to TRBJ1-2; TRBD1 aligns across 7 bases. The V gene end was trimmed by 4 bases and the J gene end by 8 bases; junction bases not matched to a gene: 4. This CDR3 has 12 residues. Germline lookup yields CDR1 MGHDK and CDR2 SYGVNS.

The gene calls are TRBV4-2 and TRBJ2-7; 10 bases map to TRBD2. The germline V gene has CDR1 LGHNA and CDR2 YNFKEQ. The CDR3 covers 16 residues. With V trimmed by 1 base and J by 4 bases, 7 bases remained unmatched. CDR3 loop: CASSQVASGSLYEQYF. The CDR3 DNA reads as TGTGCCAGCAGCCAAGTGGCTAGCGGGAGTTTGTACGAGCAGTACTTC.

The V and J genes are TRBV5-3 and TRBJ2-3; no clear D gene. TRBV5-3 is reported as an ORF; its role is uncertain. CDR3 length: 12 amino acids. V was trimmed by 2 bases and J by 6 bases, leaving 7 bases between them. CDR3 residues: CARSFVEDTQYF. DNA of the CDR3: TGTGCCAGAAGCTTCGTTGAGGATACGCAGTATTTT.

The chain carries TRBV6-5 and TRBJ1-2; perhaps TRBD1 as D (5 bases). V was cut by 7 bases and J by 8 bases, with 14 bases left in between. The CDR3 loop spans 12 amino acids. CDR1 and CDR2 from the germline V gene are MNHEY and SVGAGI. CDR3 in amino acids: CASTLGGMGYTF. DNA for the CDR3: TGTGCCAGCACCCTGGGGGGTATGGGCTACACCTTC.

CDR3 in amino acids: CASSLGSTSGTYTGELFF. The CDR3 nucleotides are TGTGCCAGCAGTTTAGGTTCCACTAGCGGGACCTACACCGGGGAGCTGTTTTTT. This sequence joins TRBV27 and TRBJ2-2; 10 nucleotides match TRBD2. CDR3 size: 18 residues. Germline V gene data show CDR1 as MNHEY and CDR2 as SMNVEV (reference sequence). The trim removed 2 bases at V and 3 bases at J, leaving 9 bases unmatched.

This sequence joins TRBV28 and TRBJ1-1, with TRBD1 matching over 9 bases. Germline CDR1 and CDR2: MDHEN and SYDVKM. CDR3 length: 16 residues. After removal of 4 bases from V and 4 bases from J, the junction contained 10 bases not matched to a gene. The DNA of the CDR3 is TGTGCCAGCAGTTCAAACCCTGGGACAGGGTCCACTGAAGCTTTCTTT. Translated: CASSSNPGTGSTEAFF.

Worth noting for this clone: At one end the junction does not follow the germline gene, possibly because of a read error. This chain connects TRBV20-1 to TRBJ1-3, with unresolved D. The CDR3 consists of 10 residues. Germline lookup yields CDR1 DFQATT and CDR2 SNEGSKA (reference sequence). The DNA of the CDR3 is TGCAGTGCTAGAGGGCCGGAGAGGGATTTT. This gives the protein CSARGPERDF.

This rearrangement joins TRBV18 to TRBJ2-7, with 10 bases fitting TRBD1. Germline CDR1 KGHSH, CDR2 LQKENI. V trimming: 3 bases; J trimming: 3 bases; junction bases outside the gene matches: 5. The CDR3 runs to 15 residues. The CDR3 DNA sequence: TGTGCCAGCTCACCCTCGGGACAGGGGAGCTACGAGCAGTACTTC. It translates to CASSPSGQGSYEQYF.